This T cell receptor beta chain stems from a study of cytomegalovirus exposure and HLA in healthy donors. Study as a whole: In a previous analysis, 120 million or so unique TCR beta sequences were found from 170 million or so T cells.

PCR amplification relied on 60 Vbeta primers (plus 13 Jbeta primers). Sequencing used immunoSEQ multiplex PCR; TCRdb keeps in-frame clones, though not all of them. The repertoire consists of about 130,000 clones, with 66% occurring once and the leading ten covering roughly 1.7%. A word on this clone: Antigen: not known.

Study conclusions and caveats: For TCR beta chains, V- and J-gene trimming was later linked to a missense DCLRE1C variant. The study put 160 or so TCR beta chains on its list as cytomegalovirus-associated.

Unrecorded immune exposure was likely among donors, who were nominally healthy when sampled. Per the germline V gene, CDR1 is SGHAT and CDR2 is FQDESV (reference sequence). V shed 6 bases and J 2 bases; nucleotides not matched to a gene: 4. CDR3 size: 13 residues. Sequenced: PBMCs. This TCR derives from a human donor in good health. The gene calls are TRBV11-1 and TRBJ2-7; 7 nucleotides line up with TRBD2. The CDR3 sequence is CASSRGVTYEQYF. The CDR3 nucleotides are TGTGCCAGCAGTCGGGGGGTCACCTACGAGCAGTACTTC.